The rows below give T cell receptor beta chains drawn from one sample of a study of T cell changes during pregnancy in multiple sclerosis. The repertoire was sequenced with immunoSEQ multiplex PCR; TCRdb's copy has only in-frame clones and lacks some. The data show tens of thousands of clones, around 89% seen once. Sequences were derived from CD8+ T cells from peripheral blood mononuclear cells, sampled in the first trimester of pregnancy. The receptors derive from a female donor with multiple sclerosis, enrolled in a pregnancy study. The CDR3 runs from the conserved cysteine through the conserved F or W. D genes are given only for firm matches. Expanded clones are given a class, and other clones once, few, many or no size at all.

.	TRBV5-6	TRBJ2-1	.	TGTGCCAGCAGCTTATTCCAACGGGGGAGCTCCTACAATGAGCAGTTCTTC	CASSLFQRGSSYNEQFF
TRBD2	TRBV28	TRBJ2-1	.	TGTGCCAGCAGTTTTCTGACTAGCGGAGGGAGTAACGATGAGCAGTTCTTC	CASSFLTSGGSNDEQFF
TRBD2	TRBV19	TRBJ2-1	.	TGTGCCAGTAGTATAGCGGGAGGGCCGCCCAATGAGCAGTTCTTC	CASSIAGGPPNEQFF
.	TRBV27	TRBJ2-1	.	TGTGCCAGCAGTTCCCGGGACTCTTCCTACAATGAGCAGTTCTTC	CASSSRDSSYNEQFF
TRBD1	TRBV7-3	TRBJ2-7	.	TGTGCCAGCAGCTCCTCGGGACAGGGGTACGAGCAGTACTTC	CASSSSGQGYEQYF
TRBD1	TRBV5-6	TRBJ2-7	.	TGTGCCAGCACAGGGGGCGCGTTCGAGCAGTACTTC	CASTGGAFEQYF
TRBD1	TRBV4-1	TRBJ1-2	.	TGCGCCAGCAGCCAGAGCGGGACAGGCAACTATGGCTACACCTTC	CASSQSGTGNYGYTF
.	TRBV5-4	TRBJ1-2	few	TGTGCCAGCAGCTTGGCGGGGGTCCCCTATGGCTACACCTTC	CASSLAGVPYGYTF
.	TRBV5-1	TRBJ1-1	.	TGCGCCAGCAGCTTGGGTTTAGAGAGGAACACTGAAGCTTTCTTT	CASSLGLERNTEAFF
.	TRBV12-1	TRBJ1-2	.	TGTGCCAGCAGCTTCAATGACAGGGGAAACGGCTACACCTTC	CASSFNDRGNGYTF